These 30 T cell receptor beta chains originate from one sample sequenced in a study of graft-versus-host responses after intestinal transplantation. These receptors have no identified antigens. The table came from immunoSEQ multiplex PCR; TCRdb's copy has only in-frame clones and leaves some out. The sample lists more than 85,000 clones; 93% were seen once. Sample: unstimulated CD8+ T cells sorted from spleen or lymph node cells, taken before intestinal transplant. Source of these receptors: a human donor who received an intestinal transplant.

Worth noting for this clone: Other DNA sequences in this specimen translate into the identical CDR3. The gene calls are TRBV25-1 and TRBJ2-7, with 8 bases lining up with TRBD1. CDR3 length equals 13 residues. Germline loops: CDR1 MGHDK, CDR2 SYGVNS. The V gene end was trimmed by 5 bases and the J gene end by 3 bases; junction bases not matched to a gene: 3. In DNA form, the CDR3 reads TGTGCCAGCAGTCCCGGACAGGGCTACGAGCAGTACTTC. The encoded protein is CASSPGQGYEQYF.

This chain connects TRBV2 to TRBJ1-1; D unclear. CDR3 length: 10 residues. Germline V gives CDR1 SNHLY, CDR2 FYNNEI. The V and J ends lost 8 bases and 8 bases respectively, with 9 bases between them. The CDR3, as DNA: TGTGCCAGCTCCCAAATGGAAGCTTTCTTT. As protein: CASSQMEAFF.

The rearrangement joins TRBV7-9 to TRBJ1-3, with 7 positions matching TRBD1. From germline, CDR1 is SEHNR and CDR2 FQNEAQ (reference sequence). This CDR3 is 15 amino acids long. Trimming removed 4 bases from V and 2 bases from J; junction bases left unmatched: 5. CDR3 sequence reads: CASSSEQGTGNTIYF. In DNA form, the CDR3 reads TGTGCCAGCAGCTCTGAACAGGGGACTGGAAACACCATATATTTT. Full variable domain (missing parts from reference TRBV7-9 and TRBJ1-3): DTGVSQNPRHKITKRGQNVTFRCDPISEHNRLYWYRQTLGQGPEFLTYFQNEAQLEKSRLLSDRFSAERPKGSFSTLEIQRTEQGDSAMYLCASSSEQGTGNTIYFGEGSWLTVV.

With regard to this clone: Other nucleotide sequences from this sample produce the same CDR3. The chain joins TRBV7-9 to TRBJ1-3; D gene unclear. This CDR3 has 16 residues. Per germline, CDR1 SEHNR and CDR2 FQNEAQ (reference sequence). V lost 2 bases, J lost 4 bases, and 15 bases lay in between. Here the CDR3 DNA reads TGTGCCAGCAGCTTATTAAGTCAGGAATCGGGAAACACCATATATTTT. It yields the protein CASSLLSQESGNTIYF. Drawing the rest from reference TRBV7-9 and TRBJ1-3, the complete variable domain is DTGVSQNPRHKITKRGQNVTFRCDPISEHNRLYWYRQTLGQGPEFLTYFQNEAQLEKSRLLSDRFSAERPKGSFSTLEIQRTEQGDSAMYLCASSLLSQESGNTIYFGEGSWLTVV.

The rearrangement joins TRBV4-3 to TRBJ2-6; D is undetermined. The CDR3 is 15 residues long. V was cut by 3 bases and J by 0 bases, with 6 bases left in between. Looked up from germline, CDR1 is LGHNA and CDR2 is YSLEER. The CDR3 DNA is TGCGCCAGCAGCCAGTCAGTCTCTGGGGCCAACGTCCTGACTTTC. It translates to CASSQSVSGANVLTF.

This chain uses TRBV12-5 with TRBJ1-4; D might be TRBD1 (5 bases). V dropped 1 base and J dropped 6 bases, with 12 bases sitting between them. Germline CDR1 and CDR2: LGHNT and FRNRAP. This CDR3 spans 15 amino acids. The CDR3 sequence: CASGLGLGEDEKLFF. CDR3 coding DNA: TGTGCTAGTGGTTTGGGGCTGGGGGAGGATGAAAAACTGTTTTTT. Full variable domain (remainder filled in from reference TRBV12-5 and TRBJ1-4): DARVTQTPRHKVTEMGQEVTMRCQPILGHNTVFWYRQTMMQGLELLAYFRNRAPLDDSGMPKDRFSAEMPDATLATLKIQPSEPRDSAVYFCASGLGLGEDEKLFFGSGTQLSVL.

This chain links TRBV9 with TRBJ2-3, with D possibly matching TRBD2 (6 bases). The germline CDR1 and CDR2 sequences are SGDLS and YYNGEE. Deletions cut 9 bases from V and 4 bases from J, with 18 bases between. The CDR3 totals 14 residues. The CDR3 spells CATTGSDYSDTQYF. The CDR3 region has the DNA TGTGCCACTACCGGGAGTGATTATTCAGATACGCAGTATTTT.

This chain links TRBV4-3 with TRBJ2-7; 7 positions match TRBD1. The trim removed 0 bases at V and 2 bases at J, leaving 7 bases unmatched. Germline assignment: CDR1 LGHNA and CDR2 YSLEER. The CDR3 consists of 16 residues. This CDR3 is CASSQDTTGTAYEQYF. The CDR3 nucleotides read TGCGCCAGCAGCCAAGATACGACCGGGACAGCCTACGAGCAGTACTTC.

V is TRBV6-5 and J is TRBJ1-1; D might be TRBD1 (6 bases). Per the germline V gene, CDR1 is MNHEY and CDR2 is SVGAGI. CDR3 size: 13 residues. Trimming took off 5 bases at V and 6 bases at J, with 13 bases between the two ends. The CDR3 nucleotides read TGTGCCAGCAGTGAAGGGGCAGGGGCTGAAGCTTTCTTT. Translating it yields CASSEGAGAEAFF.

The chain has TRBV27 and TRBJ1-2; 10 bases are a match to TRBD1. The CDR3 is made up of 15 amino acids. Germline CDR1 and CDR2: MNHEY and SMNVEV (reference sequence). V dropped 5 bases and J dropped 5; count of bases not matched to a gene: 8. The CDR3 sequence: CASSPGQGKMYGYTF. DNA for the CDR3: TGTGCCAGCAGTCCGGGACAGGGGAAAATGTATGGCTACACCTTC.

The chain is built from TRBV6-1 and TRBJ1-5, with TRBD1 as a possible D gene (5 bases). Germline lookup yields CDR1 MNHNS and CDR2 SASEGT. This CDR3 contains 14 residues. The ends were cut back, 6 bases at V and 5 bases at J, with 14 bases in the middle. CDR3 sequence (DNA): TGTGCCAGCAGACCCGACAGCTATGATCAGCCCCAGCATTTT. It translates to CASRPDSYDQPQHF.

The V call is TRBV27, the J call TRBJ2-1, with 10 positions matching TRBD1. CDR1 is MNHEY, CDR2 SMNVEV, per germline (reference sequence). With V trimmed by 2 bases and J by 8 bases, 6 bases remained unmatched. This CDR3 has 15 residues. CDR3 in DNA: TGTGCCAGCAGTTTACGTGGGACAGGGGCCGATGAGCAGTTCTTC. Translating gives CASSLRGTGADEQFF.

The chain joins TRBV4-1 to TRBJ2-7, with 9 bases matching TRBD1. In germline, CDR1 is MGHRA, CDR2 YSYEKL. The CDR3 is made up of 13 amino acids. Losses at the gene ends were 0 bases for V and 6 bases for J; bases not matched to a gene: 0. Here the CDR3 reads CASSQEQGAEQYF. For the CDR3, the DNA is TGCGCCAGCAGCCAAGAACAGGGGGCCGAGCAGTACTTC.

This chain links TRBV12-5 with TRBJ2-3; 8 nucleotides agree with TRBD1. V gave up 2 bases and J gave up 6 bases; unmatched junction bases: 13. The CDR3 runs 17 residues. Per the germline V gene, CDR1 is LGHNT and CDR2 is FRNRAP. The CDR3 spells CASGLPKGNQGADTQYF. CDR3 nucleotide sequence: TGTGCTAGTGGTTTGCCGAAGGGGAATCAGGGGGCGGATACGCAGTATTTT. The variable domain in full, completed from reference TRBV12-5 and TRBJ2-3, reads DARVTQTPRHKVTEMGQEVTMRCQPILGHNTVFWYRQTMMQGLELLAYFRNRAPLDDSGMPKDRFSAEMPDATLATLKIQPSEPRDSAVYFCASGLPKGNQGADTQYFGPGTRLTVL.

The chain joins TRBV7-2 to TRBJ2-5, with 15 bases that match TRBD2. The CDR3 length is 17 residues. The V gene's germline CDR1 is SGHTA and CDR2 FQGNSA. Trimming removed 5 bases from V and 1 base from J; junction bases left unmatched: 5. This CDR3 reads CASSAPGLAGGQETQYF. The CDR3 DNA reads as TGTGCCAGCAGCGCACCGGGACTAGCGGGGGGCCAAGAGACCCAGTACTTC.

The chain links TRBV7-8 to TRBJ1-6, with 8 nucleotides matching TRBD1. This CDR3 is 13 amino acids long. Germline loops: CDR1 SGHVS, CDR2 FQNEAQ. With 9 bases clipped from V and 10 bases from J, the junction kept 8 bases outside the gene matches. CDR3 amino acids: CASAGTGTSPLHF. CDR3 nucleotides: TGTGCCAGTGCCGGGACAGGAACATCACCCCTCCACTTT.

The J gene is TRBJ1-1, the V gene TRBV4-3; D unclear. Germline assignment: CDR1 LGHNA and CDR2 YSLEER. Trimming left V 0 bases short and J 4 bases short, with 15 bases between. This CDR3 has 16 residues. The chain's CDR3 is CASSQERRRETTEAFF. The CDR3, as DNA: TGCGCCAGCAGCCAAGAAAGAAGGCGGGAGACCACTGAAGCTTTCTTT.

The V call is TRBV27, the J call TRBJ1-1, with D uncertain. Germline V gene data show CDR1 as MNHEY and CDR2 as SMNVEV (reference sequence). The V end lost 3 bases, the J end lost 2 bases, and 13 bases lay between the germline ends. This CDR3 region has 15 residues. Here the CDR3 reads CASSFSRETNTEAFF. The CDR3 coding sequence is TGTGCCAGCAGTTTTAGTAGGGAGACAAACACTGAAGCTTTCTTT.

The chain carries TRBV27 and TRBJ1-1; the D gene is possibly TRBD1 (5 bases). The CDR3 loop spans 13 amino acids. Germline values: CDR1 MNHEY, CDR2 SMNVEV (reference sequence). V was trimmed by 2 bases and J by 4 bases, leaving 8 bases between them. This chain's CDR3 is CASSLSQGTEAFF. The CDR3 nucleotides read TGTGCCAGCAGTTTAAGCCAGGGCACTGAAGCTTTCTTT.

The chain couples TRBV19 to TRBJ1-2; 9 positions agree with TRBD1. This CDR3 region has 16 residues. V lost 1 base to trimming and J lost 2 bases; unmatched junction nucleotides: 5. In germline, CDR1 is LNHDA, CDR2 SQIVND (reference sequence). CDR3 residues: CASSIGTGDRNYGYTF. CDR3 DNA: TGTGCCAGTAGTATAGGGACAGGGGATAGGAACTATGGCTACACCTTC.

This chain links TRBV5-5 with TRBJ1-2; TRBD1 is a possible D gene (6 bases). CDR1 SGHKS and CDR2 YYEKEE come from the germline V gene (reference sequence). V was trimmed by 4 bases and J by 4 bases, leaving 23 bases between them. This CDR3 spans 17 amino acids. The CDR3 DNA sequence: TGTGCCAGCAGCCTCGAATACAGGGCAAGCATCTTCTATGGCTACACCTTC. Encoded protein: CASSLEYRASIFYGYTF.

CDR3 residues: CASSAWTGTTDTQYF. CDR3 nucleotide sequence: TGTGCCAGCAGTGCGTGGACAGGAACCACAGATACGCAGTATTTT. The chain uses TRBV6-4 and TRBJ2-3, with TRBD1 matching over 7 bases. The CDR3 has 15 residues. Germline trimming cut 4 bases from V and 2 bases from J; bases unmatched to any gene: 6. CDR1 and CDR2 from the germline V gene are MRHNA and SNTAGT.

The chain is built from TRBV7-2 and TRBJ2-7; TRBD1 aligns across 10 bases. There are 14 residues in the CDR3. CDR1 is SGHTA and CDR2 is FQGNSA in the germline V gene. V lost 5 bases, J lost 5 bases, and 6 bases stayed unmatched. CDR3 amino acids: CASSGTGVFDEQYF. The CDR3 nucleotides are TGTGCCAGCAGCGGGACAGGGGTCTTCGACGAGCAGTACTTC.

In its sample, this clone was seen once. The rearrangement joins TRBV4-3 to TRBJ2-1, with 12 bases that match TRBD2. This CDR3 region has 17 residues. The ends lost 3 bases at V and 0 bases at J; junction bases unmatched: 3. The germline CDR1 and CDR2 sequences are LGHNA and YSLEER. CDR3 DNA sequence: TGCGCCAGCAGCCAGCTAGCGGGGGGGCCCTCCTACAATGAGCAGTTCTTC. This sequence encodes CASSQLAGGPSYNEQFF.

The V call is TRBV6-1, the J call TRBJ1-1; 7 bases align to TRBD1. V gave up 5 bases and J gave up 4 bases; unmatched junction bases: 10. CDR3 length equals 15 residues. CDR1 and CDR2 (germline): MNHNS, SASEGT. In DNA form, the CDR3 reads TGTGCCAGCAGTTCCGTCCAGGGGGACGGCACTGAAGCTTTCTTT. It specifies CASSSVQGDGTEAFF.

V and J are TRBV10-1 and TRBJ2-6, with 8 positions matching TRBD1. Unmatched junction bases numbered 8, after V lost 0 bases and J lost 4 bases. Germline CDR1 is WNHNN and CDR2 is SYGVQD (reference sequence). CDR3 length equals 18 residues. This CDR3 reads CASSESILDRAGANVLTF. The CDR3 DNA follows: TGCGCCAGCAGTGAGTCGATATTGGACAGGGCAGGGGCCAACGTCCTGACTTTC.

J is TRBJ1-2 and V is TRBV13, with D possibly matching TRBD1 (6 bases). The CDR3 consists of 17 residues. Per the germline V gene, CDR1 is PRHDT and CDR2 is FYEKMQ (reference sequence). Trimming took 5 bases from V and 0 from J, leaving 19 bases between them. Here the CDR3 DNA reads TGTGCCAGCAGCCCATTTGGGGGCGTGGATCCTAACTATGGCTACACCTTC. Amino acids: CASSPFGGVDPNYGYTF.

The chain couples TRBV7-8 to TRBJ2-3; 7 bases are a match to TRBD1. Trimming removed 5 bases from V and 1 base from J; junction bases left unmatched: 12. This CDR3 has 17 amino acids. Germline V gene lookup returns CDR1 SGHVS and CDR2 FQNEAQ. CDR3 nucleotides: TGTGCCAGCAGCGCCTCCCCCGGGACAGCTCGCACAGATACGCAGTATTTT. It translates to CASSASPGTARTDTQYF.

The rearrangement uses TRBV9 and TRBJ1-2; 7 bases align to TRBD1. From germline, CDR1 is SGDLS and CDR2 YYNGEE. Trimming at V came to 6 bases and at J to 4 bases, leaving 12 bases not matched to a gene. The CDR3 loop spans 15 amino acids. CDR3 loop: CASTPGGTVSYGYTF. As DNA, the CDR3 is TGTGCCAGCACGCCAGGGGGAACGGTTTCCTATGGCTACACCTTC. The full variable domain, with the rest looked up from reference TRBV9 and TRBJ1-2, is DSGVTQTPKHLITATGQRVTLRCSPRSGDLSVYWYQQSLDQGLQFLIQYYNGEERAKGNILERFSAQQFPDLHSELNLSSLELGDSALYFCASTPGGTVSYGYTFGSGTRLTVV.

V is TRBV10-1 and J is TRBJ1-1; TRBD1 is a possible D gene (6 bases). The CDR3 length is 13 residues. V was pared by 9 bases and J by 2 bases, with 13 bases between. The germline V gene has CDR1 WNHNN and CDR2 SYGVQD (reference sequence). The CDR3 sequence is CARAGEVNTEAFF. The CDR3 nucleotides are TGCGCCAGGGCAGGGGAAGTAAACACTGAAGCTTTCTTT.